This entry lists 6 T cell receptor beta chains sequenced from one sample in a study of T cell changes during pregnancy in multiple sclerosis. Assay used: immunoSEQ multiplex PCR; TCRdb lists only in-frame clones, some missing. The sample holds 45,000 to 60,000 clones, more than 85% seen once. The sample was peripheral blood, taken after pregnancy. These receptors all come from a female donor in good health, enrolled as a control in a pregnancy study.

The V gene is TRBV18, the J gene TRBJ2-2; D is undetermined. V dropped 1 base and J dropped 2 bases, with 8 bases sitting between them. The CDR3 is made up of 15 amino acids. Germline V gene data show CDR1 as KGHSH and CDR2 as LQKENI. The CDR3 here is CASSPRESNTGELFF. The CDR3 nucleotides read TGTGCCAGCTCACCACGTGAGTCTAACACCGGGGAGCTGTTTTTT.

V is TRBV6-1 and J is TRBJ2-3; D is possibly TRBD2 (6 bases). Germline V CDR1 and CDR2: MNHNS, SASEGT. The ends were cut back, 0 bases at V and 3 bases at J, with 10 bases in the middle. The CDR3 consists of 15 residues. CDR3 DNA sequence: TGTGCCAGCAGTGAAGCGGGGGGTACAACAGATACGCAGTATTTT. It specifies CASSEAGGTTDTQYF.

The gene calls are TRBV2 and TRBJ1-2; D ambiguous. Germline assignment: CDR1 SNHLY and CDR2 FYNNEI. Trimming cost V 0 bases and J 4 bases, with 12 bases left between them. This CDR3 has 15 residues. CDR3 region: CASSEATGVGYGYTF. The CDR3 DNA is TGTGCCAGCAGTGAAGCCACGGGTGTGGGCTATGGCTACACCTTC.

The chain combines TRBV5-1 with TRBJ2-1, with TRBD2 identical over 7 bases. With 2 bases clipped from V and 5 bases from J, the junction kept 4 bases outside the gene matches. CDR1 and CDR2 from the germline V gene are SGHRS and YFSETQ. The CDR3 sequence is 14 residues long. The CDR3 spells CASSFGGSHNEQFF. The CDR3 DNA is TGCGCCAGCAGCTTCGGCGGGAGTCACAATGAGCAGTTCTTC.

The chain carries TRBV27 and TRBJ2-5, with TRBD2 identical over 16 bases. The CDR3 sequence is 16 residues long. CDR1 and CDR2 (germline): MNHEY, SMNVEV (reference sequence). Trimming took 6 bases from V and 5 from J; bases not matched to a gene: 6. CDR3 coding DNA: TGTGCCAGCAGGGGGGGGACTAGCGGGAGGGCCGAGACCCAGTACTTC. It is translated as CASRGGTSGRAETQYF.

This chain joins TRBV27 and TRBJ1-5; no clear D gene. The CDR3 length is 12 residues. Trimming cost V 5 bases and J 3 bases, with 5 bases left between them. The germline V gene encodes CDR1 MNHEY and CDR2 SMNVEV (reference sequence). DNA for the CDR3: TGTGCCAGCAGTCCTTTCAATCAGCCCCAGCATTTT. The encoded protein is CASSPFNQPQHF.